A few counts support the clone carrying this T cell receptor beta chain. What it binds is not known. Per the germline V gene, CDR1 is SEHNR and CDR2 is FQNEAQ (reference sequence). The V gene end was trimmed by 3 bases and the J gene end by 3 bases; junction bases not matched to a gene: 16. CDR3 length: 18 residues. These data are taken from a study of T cells in Graves' hyperthyroidism and ophthalmopathy. Study-wide findings and caveats: Stable hyperthyroidism was separated from ophthalmopathy by a model based on 13 V-J features. In blood, most of the thyroid clonotypes expanded above 0.001 were also present.

Researchers took RNA transcripts and amplified the TCR beta CDR3 regions from them. First-round RT-PCR targeting the TCR CDR3 was performed with the HTBI primer set. MiXCR was run by TCRdb on the multiplex PCR reads, yielding one entry per CDR3 protein. The sample has some 770,000 distinct CDR3 sequences, less than 20% seen once. The rearrangement links TRBV7-9 to TRBJ1-2; TRBD1 agrees at 7 bases. This TCR was sampled from a young man with Graves' hyperthyroidism. Sequencing input: blood. This chain's CDR3 is CASSFPLQGDRRDYGYTF. The CDR3 bases are TGTGCCAGCAGCTTCCCGCTTCAGGGGGATAGAAGGGACTATGGCTACACCTTC.